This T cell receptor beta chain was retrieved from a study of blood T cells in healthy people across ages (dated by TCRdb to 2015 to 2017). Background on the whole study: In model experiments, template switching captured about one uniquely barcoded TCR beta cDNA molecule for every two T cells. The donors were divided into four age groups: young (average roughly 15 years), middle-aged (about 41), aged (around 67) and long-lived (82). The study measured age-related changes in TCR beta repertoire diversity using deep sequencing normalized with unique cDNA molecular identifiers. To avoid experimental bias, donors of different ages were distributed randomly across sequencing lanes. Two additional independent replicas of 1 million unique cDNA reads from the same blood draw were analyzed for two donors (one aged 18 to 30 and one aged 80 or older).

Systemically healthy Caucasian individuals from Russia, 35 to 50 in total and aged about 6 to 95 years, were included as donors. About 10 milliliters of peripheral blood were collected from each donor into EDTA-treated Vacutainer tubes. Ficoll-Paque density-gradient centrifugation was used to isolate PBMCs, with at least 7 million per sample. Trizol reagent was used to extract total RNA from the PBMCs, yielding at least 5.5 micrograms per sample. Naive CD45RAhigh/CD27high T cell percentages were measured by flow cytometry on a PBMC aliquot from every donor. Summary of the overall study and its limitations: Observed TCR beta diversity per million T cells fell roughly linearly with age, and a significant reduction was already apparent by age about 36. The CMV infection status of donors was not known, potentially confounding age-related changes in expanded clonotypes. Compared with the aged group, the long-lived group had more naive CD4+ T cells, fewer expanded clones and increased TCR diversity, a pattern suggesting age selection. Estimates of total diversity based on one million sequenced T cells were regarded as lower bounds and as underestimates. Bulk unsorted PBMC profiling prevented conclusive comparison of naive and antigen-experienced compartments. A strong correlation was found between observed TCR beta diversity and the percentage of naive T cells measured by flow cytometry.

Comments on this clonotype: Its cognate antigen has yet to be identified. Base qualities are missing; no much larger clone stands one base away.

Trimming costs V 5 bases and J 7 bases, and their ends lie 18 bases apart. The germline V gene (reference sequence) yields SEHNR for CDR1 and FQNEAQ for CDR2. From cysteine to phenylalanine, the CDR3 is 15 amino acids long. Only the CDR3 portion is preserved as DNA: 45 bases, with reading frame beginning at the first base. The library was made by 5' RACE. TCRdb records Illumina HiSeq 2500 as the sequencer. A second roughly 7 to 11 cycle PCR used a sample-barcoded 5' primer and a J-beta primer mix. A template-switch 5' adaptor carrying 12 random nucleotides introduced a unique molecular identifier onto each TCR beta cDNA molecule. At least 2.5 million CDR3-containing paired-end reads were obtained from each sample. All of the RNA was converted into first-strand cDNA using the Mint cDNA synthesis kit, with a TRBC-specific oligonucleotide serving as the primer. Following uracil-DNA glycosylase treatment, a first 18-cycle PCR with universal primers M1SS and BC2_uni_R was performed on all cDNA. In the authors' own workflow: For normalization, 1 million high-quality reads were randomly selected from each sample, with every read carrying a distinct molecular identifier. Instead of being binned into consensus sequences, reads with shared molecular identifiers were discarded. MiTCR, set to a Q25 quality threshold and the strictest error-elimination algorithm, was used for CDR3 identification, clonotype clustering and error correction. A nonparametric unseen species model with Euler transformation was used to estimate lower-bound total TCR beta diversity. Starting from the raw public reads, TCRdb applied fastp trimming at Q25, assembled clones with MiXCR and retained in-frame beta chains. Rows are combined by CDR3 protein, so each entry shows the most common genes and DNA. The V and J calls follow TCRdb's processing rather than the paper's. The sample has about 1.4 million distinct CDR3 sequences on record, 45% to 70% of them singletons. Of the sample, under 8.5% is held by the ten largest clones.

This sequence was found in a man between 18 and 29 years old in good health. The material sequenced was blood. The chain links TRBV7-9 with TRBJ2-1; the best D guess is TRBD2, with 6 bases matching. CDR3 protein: CASSTRGGIGNEQFF. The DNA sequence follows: TGTGCCAGCAGCACCCGTGGCGGGATAGGTAATGAGCAGTTCTTC.